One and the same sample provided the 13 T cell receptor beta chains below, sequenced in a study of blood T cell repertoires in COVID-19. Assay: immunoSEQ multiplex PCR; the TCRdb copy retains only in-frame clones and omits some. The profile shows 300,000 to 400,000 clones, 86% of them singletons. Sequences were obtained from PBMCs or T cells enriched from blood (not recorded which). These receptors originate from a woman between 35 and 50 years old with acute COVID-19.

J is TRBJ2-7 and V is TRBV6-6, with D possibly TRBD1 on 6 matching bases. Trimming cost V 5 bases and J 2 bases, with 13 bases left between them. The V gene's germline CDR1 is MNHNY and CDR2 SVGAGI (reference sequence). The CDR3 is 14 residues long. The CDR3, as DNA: TGTGCCAGCAGTCAGACAGGATTGCCCTACGAGCAGTACTTC. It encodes CASSQTGLPYEQYF.

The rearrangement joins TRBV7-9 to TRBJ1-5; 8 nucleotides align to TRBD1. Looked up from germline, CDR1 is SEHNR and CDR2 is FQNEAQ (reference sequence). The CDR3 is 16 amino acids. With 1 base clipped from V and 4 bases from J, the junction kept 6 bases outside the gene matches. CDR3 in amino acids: CASSLGTGGGNQPQHF. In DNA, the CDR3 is TGTGCCAGCAGCTTAGGAACAGGGGGGGGTAATCAGCCCCAGCATTTT.

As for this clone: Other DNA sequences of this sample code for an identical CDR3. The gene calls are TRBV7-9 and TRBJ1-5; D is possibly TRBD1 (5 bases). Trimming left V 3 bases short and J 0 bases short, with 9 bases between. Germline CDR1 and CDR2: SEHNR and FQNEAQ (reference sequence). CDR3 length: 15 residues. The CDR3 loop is CASSLGGDSNQPQHF. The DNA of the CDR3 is TGTGCCAGCAGCTTGGGAGGGGATAGCAATCAGCCCCAGCATTTT.

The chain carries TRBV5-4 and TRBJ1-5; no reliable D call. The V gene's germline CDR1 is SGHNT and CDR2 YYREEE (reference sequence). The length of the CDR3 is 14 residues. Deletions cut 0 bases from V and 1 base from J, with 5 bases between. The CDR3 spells CASSLAGSNQPQHF. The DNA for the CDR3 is TGTGCCAGCAGCTTGGCAGGAAGCAATCAGCCCCAGCATTTT.

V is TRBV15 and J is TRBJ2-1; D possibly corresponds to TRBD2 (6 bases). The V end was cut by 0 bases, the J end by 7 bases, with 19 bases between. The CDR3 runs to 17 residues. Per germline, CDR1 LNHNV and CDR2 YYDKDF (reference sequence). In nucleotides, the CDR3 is TGTGCCACCAGCAGAGATTTTTGGGGCGGGAAGGCAAATGAGCAGTTCTTC. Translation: CATSRDFWGGKANEQFF.

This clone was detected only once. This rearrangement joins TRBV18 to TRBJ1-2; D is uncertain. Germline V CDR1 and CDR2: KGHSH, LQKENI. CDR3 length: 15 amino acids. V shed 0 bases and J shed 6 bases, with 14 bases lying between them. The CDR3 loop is CASSPPSLSRDGYTF. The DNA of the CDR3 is TGTGCCAGCTCACCACCTAGTCTATCCCGGGATGGCTACACCTTC.

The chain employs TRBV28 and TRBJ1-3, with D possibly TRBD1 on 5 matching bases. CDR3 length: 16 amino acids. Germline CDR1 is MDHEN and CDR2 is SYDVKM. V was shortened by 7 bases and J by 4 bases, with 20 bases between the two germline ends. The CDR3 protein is CASTSGRGSRGNTIYF. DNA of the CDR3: TGTGCCAGCACCAGTGGGAGGGGCTCGAGGGGAAACACCATATATTTT.

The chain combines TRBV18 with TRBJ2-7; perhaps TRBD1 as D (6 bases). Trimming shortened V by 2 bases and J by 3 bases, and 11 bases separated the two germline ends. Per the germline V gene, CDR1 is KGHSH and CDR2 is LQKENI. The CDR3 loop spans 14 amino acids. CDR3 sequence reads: CASSPKQGFYEQYF. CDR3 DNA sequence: TGTGCCAGCTCACCAAAACAGGGATTCTACGAGCAGTACTTC.

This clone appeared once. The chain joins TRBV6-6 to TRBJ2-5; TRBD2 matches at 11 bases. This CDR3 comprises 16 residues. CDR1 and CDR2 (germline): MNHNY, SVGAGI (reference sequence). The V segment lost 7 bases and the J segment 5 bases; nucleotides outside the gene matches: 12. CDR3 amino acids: CASIRGSGGALETQYF. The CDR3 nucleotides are TGTGCCAGCATACGCGGTAGCGGGGGGGCCTTGGAGACCCAGTACTTC.

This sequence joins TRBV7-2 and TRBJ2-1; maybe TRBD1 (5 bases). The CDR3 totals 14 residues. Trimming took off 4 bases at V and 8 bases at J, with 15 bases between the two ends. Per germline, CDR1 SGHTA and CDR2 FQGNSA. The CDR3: CASSYQAGLDEQFF. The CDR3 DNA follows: TGTGCCAGCAGCTACCAGGCAGGGCTAGATGAGCAGTTCTTC.

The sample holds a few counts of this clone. In DNA, the CDR3 is TGTGCCAGCACCTTGGGGCGGGGCCTCTATAATTCACCCCTCCACTTT. Protein product: CASTLGRGLYNSPLHF. J is TRBJ1-6 and V is TRBV28; the D gene is possibly TRBD1 (5 bases). V was shortened by 7 bases and J by 3 bases, with 16 bases between the two germline ends. Germline V gene sequence: CDR1 MDHEN, CDR2 SYDVKM. The CDR3 consists of 16 residues.

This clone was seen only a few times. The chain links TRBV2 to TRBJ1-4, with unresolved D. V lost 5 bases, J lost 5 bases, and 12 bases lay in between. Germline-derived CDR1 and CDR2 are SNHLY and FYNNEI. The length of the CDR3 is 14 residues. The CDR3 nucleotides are TGTGCCAGCAGTTTCAGTTTTCGCAATGAAAAACTGTTTTTT. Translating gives CASSFSFRNEKLFF.

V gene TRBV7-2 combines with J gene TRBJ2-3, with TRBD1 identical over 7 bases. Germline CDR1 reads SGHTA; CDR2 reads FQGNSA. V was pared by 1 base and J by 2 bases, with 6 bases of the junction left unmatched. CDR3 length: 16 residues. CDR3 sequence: CASSLVRGTDTDTQYF. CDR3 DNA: TGTGCCAGCAGCTTAGTGCGAGGGACAGACACAGATACGCAGTATTTT.